This T cell receptor beta chain was captured in a study of early T cells in non-severe SARS-CoV-2 infection. The CDR3 totals 14 residues. Germline V gene sequence: CDR1 SQVTM, CDR2 ANQGSEA. J gave up 2 bases and V 6 bases, and 6 bases lay outside the gene matches. Researchers tagged individual cDNA molecules with unique molecular identifiers. MiXCR was run by TCRdb on the 5' RACE reads, yielding one entry per CDR3 protein. The sample records tens of thousands of distinct CDR3 sequences, less than 15% being singletons. Study-wide results and caveats: VDJdb-based matching was biased toward anti-spike CD8 responses and missed private and CD4 specificities.

The sample holds many counts of this clonotype. Antigen unknown. The sequence came from an adult who was a healthcare worker with PCR-confirmed SARS-CoV-2 infection or an uninfected control (not recorded which). The J gene is TRBJ2-5, the V gene TRBV29-1; TRBD2 matches at 10 bases. The sequenced material came from whole blood. CDR3 nucleotides: TGCAGCGTCCCAGGGACTAGCGCACAAGAGACCCAGTACTTC. Its translation: CSVPGTSAQETQYF.